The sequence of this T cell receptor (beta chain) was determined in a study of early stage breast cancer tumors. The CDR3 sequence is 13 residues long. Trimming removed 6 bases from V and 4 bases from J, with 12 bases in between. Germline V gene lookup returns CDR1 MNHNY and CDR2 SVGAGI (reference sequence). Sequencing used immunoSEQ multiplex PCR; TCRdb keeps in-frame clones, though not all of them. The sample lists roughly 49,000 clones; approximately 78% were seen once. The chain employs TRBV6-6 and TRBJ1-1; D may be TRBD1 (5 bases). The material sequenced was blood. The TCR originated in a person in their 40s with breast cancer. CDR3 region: CASSLSGATEAFF. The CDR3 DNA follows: TGTGCCAGCAGCCTCTCCGGGGCCACTGAAGCTTTCTTT.